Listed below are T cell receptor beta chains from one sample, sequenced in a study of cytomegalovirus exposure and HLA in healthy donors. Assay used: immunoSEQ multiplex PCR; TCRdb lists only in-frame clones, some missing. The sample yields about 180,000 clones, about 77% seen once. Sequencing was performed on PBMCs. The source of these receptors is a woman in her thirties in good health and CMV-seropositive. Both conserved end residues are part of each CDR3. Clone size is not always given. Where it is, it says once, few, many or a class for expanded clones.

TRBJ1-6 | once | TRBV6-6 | CASRGTTASPLHF
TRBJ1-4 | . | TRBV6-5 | CASSPGGREKLFF
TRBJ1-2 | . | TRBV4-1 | CASSPAGDGYTF
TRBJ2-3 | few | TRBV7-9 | CASSFLLAGSDTQYF
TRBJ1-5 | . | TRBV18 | CASSPSRDQPQHF
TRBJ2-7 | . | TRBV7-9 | CASSWGSYEQYF
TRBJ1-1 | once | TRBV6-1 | CASSPRTGLNTEAFF
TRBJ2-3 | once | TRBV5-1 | CASSGQGVGTDTQYF
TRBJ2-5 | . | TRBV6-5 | CASSQDRPEAQYF
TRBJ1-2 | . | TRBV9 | CASSDSGINYGYTF
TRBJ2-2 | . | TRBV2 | CASSELFGLAGSNTGELFF
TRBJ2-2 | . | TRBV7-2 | CASSLLGAGELFF
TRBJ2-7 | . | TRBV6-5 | CASRGRVSDEQYF
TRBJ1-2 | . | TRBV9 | CASSVGAGEHGYTF
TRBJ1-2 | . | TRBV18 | CASSPVRDAHRGYTF
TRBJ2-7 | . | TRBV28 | CASSLTEPYEQYF
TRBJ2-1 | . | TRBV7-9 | CASSWGTGTVNEQFF
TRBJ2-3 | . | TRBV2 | CASSRSGGAVDTQYF
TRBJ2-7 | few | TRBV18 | CASSPPGDRGNEQYF
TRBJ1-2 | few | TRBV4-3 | CASSQQFSFGYGYTF
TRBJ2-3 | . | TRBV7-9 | CASSLAVEGKQYF
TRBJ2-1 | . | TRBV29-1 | CSVVGQGANSYNEQFF
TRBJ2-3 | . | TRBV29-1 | CSVEIGDTQYF
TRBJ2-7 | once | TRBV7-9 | CASSPSAGGSYEQYF
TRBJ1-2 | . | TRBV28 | CASSSSLISYGYTF
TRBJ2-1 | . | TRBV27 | CASSSPPRTSGNNEQFF
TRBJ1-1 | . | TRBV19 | CASSAATGPNTEAFF
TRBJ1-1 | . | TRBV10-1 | CASSEFSGSRRAEAFF
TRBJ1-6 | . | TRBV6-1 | CASSEEGRGSPLHF
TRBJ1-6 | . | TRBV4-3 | CASSQDSPGHLDWNSPLHF
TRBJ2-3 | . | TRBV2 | CASSDGMRDTQYF
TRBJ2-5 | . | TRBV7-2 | CASSLSLREQETQYF
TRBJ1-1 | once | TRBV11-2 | CASSFDSPQDTEAFF
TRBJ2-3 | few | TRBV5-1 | CASSSRGVTDTQYF
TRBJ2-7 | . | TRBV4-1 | CASSQDRGTYEQYF
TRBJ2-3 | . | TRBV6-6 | CASSYTGGSTDTQYF
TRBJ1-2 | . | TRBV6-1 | CASSVGQGRINYGYTF
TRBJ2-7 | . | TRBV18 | CASSGTEIYEQYF
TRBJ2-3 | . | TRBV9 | CASSVEEGGFYSDTQYF
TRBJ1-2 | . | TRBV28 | CASTLSRRQGTRYGYTF
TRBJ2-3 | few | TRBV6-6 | CASTWTVTDTQYF
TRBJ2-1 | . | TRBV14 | CASSQAGGETVNEQFF
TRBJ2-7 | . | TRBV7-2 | CASSFYLSSYEQYF
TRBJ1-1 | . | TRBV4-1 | CASSQVGQNTEAFF
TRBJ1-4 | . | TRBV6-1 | CASSDPDKRWEKLFF
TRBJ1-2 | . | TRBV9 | CASSLTGRDGYTF
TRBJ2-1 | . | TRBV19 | CASSIKRGINEQFF
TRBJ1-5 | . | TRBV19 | CASRWGTHSNQPQHF
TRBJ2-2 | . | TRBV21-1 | CASSDRDRGILNTGELFF
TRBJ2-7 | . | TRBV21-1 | CASSNVTDTPCPVSYEQYF
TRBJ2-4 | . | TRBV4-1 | CASSQTPGQVSKNIQYF
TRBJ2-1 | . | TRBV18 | CASSPRTLAGKISYNEQFF
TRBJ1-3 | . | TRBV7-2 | CASSLLGQSSGNTIYF